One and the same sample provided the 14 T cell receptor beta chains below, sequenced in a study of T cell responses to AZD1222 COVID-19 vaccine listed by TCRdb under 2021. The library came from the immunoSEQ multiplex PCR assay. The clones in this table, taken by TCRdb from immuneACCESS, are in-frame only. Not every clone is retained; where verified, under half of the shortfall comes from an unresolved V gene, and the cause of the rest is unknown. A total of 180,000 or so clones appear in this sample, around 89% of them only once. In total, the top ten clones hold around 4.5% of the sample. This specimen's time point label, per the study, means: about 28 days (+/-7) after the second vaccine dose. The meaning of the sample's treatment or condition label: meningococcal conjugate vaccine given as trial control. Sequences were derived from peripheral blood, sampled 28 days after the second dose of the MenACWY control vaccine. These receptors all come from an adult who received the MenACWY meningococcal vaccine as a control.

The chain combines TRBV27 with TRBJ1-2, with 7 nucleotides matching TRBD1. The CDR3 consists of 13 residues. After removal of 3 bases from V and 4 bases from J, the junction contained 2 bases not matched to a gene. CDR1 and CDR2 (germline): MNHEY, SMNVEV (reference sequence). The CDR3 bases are TGTGCCAGCAGTTTCAGGGGGATCTATGGCTACACCTTC. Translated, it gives CASSFRGIYGYTF.

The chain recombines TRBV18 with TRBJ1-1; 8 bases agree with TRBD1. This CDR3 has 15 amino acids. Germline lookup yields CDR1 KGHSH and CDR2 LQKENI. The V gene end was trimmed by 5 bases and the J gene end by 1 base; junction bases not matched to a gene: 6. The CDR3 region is CASSTTGTGNTEAFF. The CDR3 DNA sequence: TGTGCCAGCTCAACAACCGGGACAGGGAACACTGAAGCTTTCTTT.

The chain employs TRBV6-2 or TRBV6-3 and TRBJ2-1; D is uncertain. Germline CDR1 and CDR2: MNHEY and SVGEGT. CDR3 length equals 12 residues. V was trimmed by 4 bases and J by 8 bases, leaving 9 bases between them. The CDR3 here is CASSSALDEQFF. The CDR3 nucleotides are TGTGCCAGCAGTTCCGCTCTAGATGAGCAGTTCTTC.

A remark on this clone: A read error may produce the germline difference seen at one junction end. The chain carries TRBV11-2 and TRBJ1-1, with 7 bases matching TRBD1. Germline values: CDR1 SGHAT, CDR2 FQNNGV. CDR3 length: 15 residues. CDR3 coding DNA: TGTGCCAGCAGCGTAGACCGGGACAGAAACACTGAAGCTTTCTTT. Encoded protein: CASSVDRDRNTEAFF.

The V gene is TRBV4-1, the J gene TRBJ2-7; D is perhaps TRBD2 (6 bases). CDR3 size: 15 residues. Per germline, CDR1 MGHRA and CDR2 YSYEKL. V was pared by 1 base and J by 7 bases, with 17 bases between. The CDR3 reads CASSQAAGIRWEQYF. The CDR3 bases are TGCGCCAGCAGCCAAGCCGCGGGAATAAGATGGGAGCAGTACTTC.

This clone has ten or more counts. CDR3 bases: TGCGCCAGCAGCCGCGGACTGGGCAGGAGGTCACCCCTCCACTTT. This encodes CASSRGLGRRSPLHF. V usage is TRBV4-3 and J usage is TRBJ1-6, with unresolved D. CDR3 length: 15 amino acids. Germline CDR1 LGHNA, CDR2 YSLEER. The V and J ends lost 4 bases and 10 bases respectively, with 17 bases between them.

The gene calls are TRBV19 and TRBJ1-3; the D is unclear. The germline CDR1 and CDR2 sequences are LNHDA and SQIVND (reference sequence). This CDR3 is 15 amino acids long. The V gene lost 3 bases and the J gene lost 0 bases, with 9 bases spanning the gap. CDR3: CASSIILNSGNTIYF. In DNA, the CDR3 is TGTGCCAGTAGTATTATACTGAACTCTGGAAACACCATATATTTT.

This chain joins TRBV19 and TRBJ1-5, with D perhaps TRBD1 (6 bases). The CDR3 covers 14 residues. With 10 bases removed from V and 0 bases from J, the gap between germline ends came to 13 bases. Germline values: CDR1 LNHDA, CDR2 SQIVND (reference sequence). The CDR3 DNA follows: TGTGCCACCAAACGGACAGATAGCAATCAGCCCCAGCATTTT. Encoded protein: CATKRTDSNQPQHF.

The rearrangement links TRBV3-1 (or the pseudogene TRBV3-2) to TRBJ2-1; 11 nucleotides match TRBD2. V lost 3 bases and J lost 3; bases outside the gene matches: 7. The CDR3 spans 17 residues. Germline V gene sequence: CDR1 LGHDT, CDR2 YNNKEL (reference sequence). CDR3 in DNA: TGTGCCAGCAGCCAGATTAGCGGGAGGGGTTTCTACAATGAGCAGTTCTTC. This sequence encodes CASSQISGRGFYNEQFF.

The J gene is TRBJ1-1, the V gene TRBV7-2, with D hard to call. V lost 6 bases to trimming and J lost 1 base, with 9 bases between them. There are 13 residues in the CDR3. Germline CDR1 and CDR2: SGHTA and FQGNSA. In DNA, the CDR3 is TGTGCCAGCAGGGAGGGCCCGAACACTGAAGCTTTCTTT. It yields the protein CASREGPNTEAFF.

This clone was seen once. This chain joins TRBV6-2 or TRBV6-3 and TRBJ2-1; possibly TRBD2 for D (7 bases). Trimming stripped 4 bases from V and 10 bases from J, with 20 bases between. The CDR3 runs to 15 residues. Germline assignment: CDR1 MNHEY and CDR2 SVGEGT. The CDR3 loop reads CASSSWRGPGKEQFF. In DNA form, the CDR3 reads TGTGCCAGCAGTTCGTGGCGGGGGCCGGGTAAGGAGCAGTTCTTC.

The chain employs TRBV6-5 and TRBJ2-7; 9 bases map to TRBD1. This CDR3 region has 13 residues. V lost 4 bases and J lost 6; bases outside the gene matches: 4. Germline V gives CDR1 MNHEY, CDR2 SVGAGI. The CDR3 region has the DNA TGTGCCAGCAGTTTGCCGGGACAGGGCGAGCAGTACTTC. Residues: CASSLPGQGEQYF.

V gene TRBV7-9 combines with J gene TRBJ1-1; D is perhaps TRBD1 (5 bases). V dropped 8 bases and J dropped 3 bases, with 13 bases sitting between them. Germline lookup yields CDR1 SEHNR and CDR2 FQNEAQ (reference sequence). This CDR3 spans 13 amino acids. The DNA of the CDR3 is TGTGCCAGCCTTGGGGGGAAGGACACTGAAGCTTTCTTT. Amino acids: CASLGGKDTEAFF. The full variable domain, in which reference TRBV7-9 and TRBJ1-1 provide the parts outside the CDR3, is DTGVSQNPRHKITKRGQNVTFRCDPISEHNRLYWYRQTLGQGPEFLTYFQNEAQLEKSRLLSDRFSAERPKGSFSTLEIQRTEQGDSAMYLCASLGGKDTEAFFGQGTRLTVV.

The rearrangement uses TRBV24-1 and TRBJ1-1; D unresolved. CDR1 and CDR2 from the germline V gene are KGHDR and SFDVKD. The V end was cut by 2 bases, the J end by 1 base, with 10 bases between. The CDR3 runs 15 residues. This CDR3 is CATSDSTGGNTEAFF. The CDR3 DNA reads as TGTGCCACCAGTGATTCCACCGGCGGGAACACTGAAGCTTTCTTT.